Each of the 28 T cell receptor beta chains below was sequenced from the same sample in a study of shared clonotypes between healthy human individuals. Only in-frame clones appear in the TCRdb table, and some are missing; sequencing was by immunoSEQ multiplex PCR. The sample holds roughly 1,100,000 clones; roughly 75% are singletons and the top ten take roughly 1.5%. The sequencing sample was made of memory CD4+ T cells sorted from blood. The subset is: CD45RA-negative fraction. These receptors all come from a man between 18 and 29 years old in good health.

The chain combines TRBV6-1 with TRBJ2-7; D is ambiguous. V was shortened by 6 bases and J by 6 bases, with 9 bases between the two germline ends. Looked up from germline, CDR1 is MNHNS and CDR2 is SASEGT. CDR3 length: 11 residues. CDR3 in DNA: TGTGCCAGCAGAACCCCCCTCGAGCAGTACTTC. This translates into CASRTPLEQYF.

V usage is TRBV27 and J usage is TRBJ2-5, with 7 bases fitting TRBD2. The V gene end was trimmed by 5 bases and the J gene end by 4 bases; junction bases not matched to a gene: 4. The CDR3 runs 13 residues. Looked up from germline, CDR1 is MNHEY and CDR2 is SMNVEV (reference sequence). DNA of the CDR3: TGTGCCAGCAGTCCGGGACTAATAGAGACCCAGTACTTC. Protein product: CASSPGLIETQYF.

The chain is built from TRBV30 and TRBJ1-2; D possibly corresponds to TRBD1 (5 bases). Germline CDR1 reads GTSNPN; CDR2 reads SVGIG (reference sequence). V lost 7 bases and J lost 6, with 24 bases in between. This CDR3 has 15 residues. CDR3 loop: CASGRDGSGGDGYTF. The CDR3 DNA reads as TGTGCCTCGGGCCGCGACGGTAGTGGGGGGGATGGCTACACCTTC.

The chain couples TRBV5-6 to TRBJ1-2; 7 bases align to TRBD1. V was pared by 5 bases and J by 4 bases, with 5 bases of the junction left unmatched. CDR3 length equals 13 residues. Germline V gene sequence: CDR1 SGHDT, CDR2 YYEEEE. Here the CDR3 reads CASRLTGSYGYTF. CDR3 bases: TGTGCCAGCAGGTTGACAGGGTCCTATGGCTACACCTTC.

The sample holds one count of this clone. A much larger clone lies one base from this, so it may be a read error. CDR3 DNA: TGTGCCAGTAGTATACATGGGAACACTGAAGCTTTCTTT. Translating gives CASSIHGNTEAFF. The V call is TRBV19, the J call TRBJ1-1, with D unresolved. Trimming took off 2 bases at V and 1 base at J, with 5 bases between the two ends. The germline V gene has CDR1 LNHDA and CDR2 SQIVND (reference sequence). The CDR3 extends over 13 amino acids.

This sequence joins TRBV10-2 and TRBJ2-3; possible D gene TRBD1, 6 bases. Germline V gives CDR1 WSHSY, CDR2 SAAADI. Trimming took 2 bases from V and 1 from J, leaving 10 bases between them. This CDR3 comprises 15 residues. The CDR3 loop reads CASSEQGSRTDTQYF. The CDR3 nucleotides read TGCGCCAGCAGTGAGCAGGGGTCCCGCACAGATACGCAGTATTTT.

This chain links TRBV6-5 with TRBJ1-2; D gene unclear. The CDR3 length is 13 residues. V shed 5 bases and J shed 2 bases, with 9 bases lying between them. From germline, CDR1 is MNHEY and CDR2 SVGAGI. The CDR3 region is CASSRGPNYGYTF. As DNA, the CDR3 is TGTGCCAGCAGTAGAGGGCCCAACTATGGCTACACCTTC.

This clone appeared a few times. This chain joins TRBV6-5 and TRBJ2-7; possible D gene TRBD1, 6 bases. CDR3 length: 14 amino acids. V was cut by 2 bases and J by 2 bases, with 10 bases left in between. Germline CDR1 reads MNHEY; CDR2 reads SVGAGI. The CDR3 region is CASSYTQGPYEQYF. The CDR3 bases are TGTGCCAGCAGTTACACACAGGGCCCCTACGAGCAGTACTTC.

The CDR3 spells CASSERPGEEQFF. CDR3 coding DNA: TGCGCCAGCAGTGAGCGTCCGGGTGAAGAGCAGTTCTTC. This chain links TRBV10-2 with TRBJ2-1; no clear D. Germline CDR1 reads WSHSY; CDR2 reads SAAADI. The CDR3 has 13 residues. Trimming removed 2 bases at V and 10 bases at J, with 12 bases between.

The chain carries TRBV29-1 and TRBJ2-5; D is undetermined. In germline, CDR1 is SQVTM, CDR2 ANQGSEA. V was shortened by 3 bases and J by 2 bases, with 10 bases between the two germline ends. The CDR3 is 13 residues long. CDR3 in DNA: TGCAGCGTTGAGTCCAGATTTCAAGAGACCCAGTACTTC. As protein: CSVESRFQETQYF.

The rearrangement uses TRBV6-6 and TRBJ1-2; D call uncertain. Trimming left V 2 bases short and J 8 bases short, with 12 bases between. The CDR3 runs to 13 residues. Germline CDR1 MNHNY, CDR2 SVGAGI (reference sequence). CDR3 bases: TGTGCCAGCAGTTACGCTCCTTCGTGGGGCTACACCTTC. The encoded protein is CASSYAPSWGYTF.

This clone has only a few counts. The V and J genes are TRBV4-3 and TRBJ2-6; the D is unclear. Germline CDR1 is LGHNA and CDR2 is YSLEER. The V end lost 1 base, the J end lost 1 base, and 5 bases lay between the germline ends. The CDR3 has 15 amino acids. CDR3: CASSQGGSGANVLTF. The CDR3 DNA is TGCGCCAGCAGCCAAGGAGGTTCTGGGGCCAACGTCCTGACTTTC.

In its sample, this clone was seen many times. This same CDR3 is encoded by further DNA sequences in the sample. The chain couples TRBV7-8 to TRBJ1-5, with D hard to call. Trimming left V 1 base short and J 3 bases short, with 7 bases between. The germline CDR1 and CDR2 sequences are SGHVS and FQNEAQ. The CDR3 runs 14 residues. DNA of the CDR3: TGTGCCAGCAGCTTAGTCGGCCTCAATCAGCCCCAGCATTTT. Amino acid sequence: CASSLVGLNQPQHF. Full variable domain (missing parts from reference TRBV7-8 and TRBJ1-5): GAGVSQSPRYKVAKRGQDVALRCDPISGHVSLFWYQQALGQGPEFLTYFQNEAQLDKSGLPSDRFFAERPEGSVSTLKIQRTQQEDSAVYLCASSLVGLNQPQHFGDGTRLSIL.

V and J are TRBV11-2 and TRBJ1-6, with D perhaps matching TRBD1 (5 bases). V was clipped by 4 bases and J by 7 bases, with 11 bases between them. Germline loops: CDR1 SGHAT, CDR2 FQNNGV. The CDR3 totals 14 residues. The CDR3 DNA is TGTGCCAGCAGCTCCGGGGCTGAGAATTCACCCCTCCACTTT. Translation: CASSSGAENSPLHF.

This clone was detected only a few times. CDR3 sequence: CASSSGTGGPYTEAFF. The CDR3 coding sequence is TGCGCCAGCAGCTCTGGGACAGGGGGGCCTTATACTGAAGCTTTCTTT. The rearrangement joins TRBV5-1 to TRBJ1-1; TRBD1 matches 11 bases. Germline CDR1 and CDR2: SGHRS and YFSETQ. The CDR3 has 16 residues. V was clipped by 3 bases and J by 5 bases; unmatched bases: 9.

This chain connects TRBV18 to TRBJ2-1; 7 bases map to TRBD2. The V and J ends lost 3 bases and 10 bases, in that order; junction bases with no gene match: 18. The CDR3 has 17 amino acids. Germline lookup yields CDR1 KGHSH and CDR2 LQKENI. The CDR3 is CASSPSPGGRAEPEQFF. DNA of the CDR3: TGTGCCAGCTCACCTAGTCCGGGAGGCAGGGCCGAACCCGAGCAGTTCTTC.

The genes are TRBV5-6 and TRBJ1-2; D is undetermined. CDR1 and CDR2 (germline): SGHDT, YYEEEE. CDR3 length equals 12 residues. V dropped 2 bases and J dropped 12 bases, with 14 bases sitting between them. CDR3 residues: CASSFGRPGDTF. In DNA, the CDR3 is TGTGCCAGCAGCTTCGGACGGCCCGGGGACACCTTC.

In its sample, this clone was seen many times. The chain uses TRBV5-6 and TRBJ2-7, with no clear D. In germline, CDR1 is SGHDT, CDR2 YYEEEE. Trimming cost V 0 bases and J 3 bases, with 10 bases left between them. The CDR3 length is 14 residues. CDR3 nucleotide sequence: TGTGCCAGCAGCTTGGGGCTGGGCCACTACGAGCAGTACTTC. Translation: CASSLGLGHYEQYF. The variable domain in full, completed from reference TRBV5-6 and TRBJ2-7, reads DAGVTQSPTHLIKTRGQQVTLRCSPKSGHDTVSWYQQALGQGPQFIFQYYEEEERQRGNFPDRFSGHQFPNYSSELNVNALLLGDSALYLCASSLGLGHYEQYFGPGTRLTVT.

V gene TRBV6-5 combines with J gene TRBJ1-1; D not certain. CDR1 and CDR2 (germline): MNHEY, SVGAGI. V was clipped by 1 base and J by 4 bases, with 10 bases between them. The CDR3 is 14 amino acids. The DNA of the CDR3 is TGTGCCAGCAGTTACTATGGGCAGGTCACTGAAGCTTTCTTT. Translation gives CASSYYGQVTEAFF.

DNA of the CDR3: TGTGCCAGCAGCTCCTGCGCATCCAGGGGCTATTCACCCCTCCACTTT. Amino acids: CASSSCASRGYSPLHF. The chain joins TRBV12-1 to TRBJ1-6; TRBD1 is the table's D call and was not checked against the DNA. TRBV12-1 constitutes a pseudogene. The CDR3 runs 16 residues.

The chain employs TRBV15 and TRBJ2-2; D is possibly TRBD2 (6 bases). CDR3 length equals 15 residues. The germline V gene has CDR1 LNHNV and CDR2 YYDKDF (reference sequence). Between the trimmed V and J ends, which lost 8 bases and 5 bases, there was a span of 18 bases. DNA for the CDR3: TGTGCCACCCTCCCCGGAGGGAGGCGTACCGGGGAGCTGTTTTTT. Encoded protein: CATLPGGRRTGELFF.

A word on this clone: With a much larger clone just one base away, this may be a read error. Other DNA sequences in the same sample also yield this CDR3. The chain combines TRBV7-2 with TRBJ1-1; 7 nucleotides align to TRBD1. The CDR3 runs to 13 residues. Germline assignment: CDR1 SGHTA and CDR2 FQGNSA. The CDR3, as DNA: TGTGCCAGCAGCTTAAGACAGGGTCTTGAAGCCTTCTTT. Protein: CASSLRQGLEAFF.

This rearrangement joins TRBV5-6 to TRBJ1-3, with D hard to call. Between the trimmed V and J ends, which lost 5 bases and 0 bases, there was a span of 9 bases. Germline V gives CDR1 SGHDT, CDR2 YYEEEE. The CDR3 has 14 amino acids. The CDR3 region is CASRNRASGNTIYF. CDR3 DNA sequence: TGTGCCAGCAGGAATAGAGCCTCTGGAAACACCATATATTTT.

The chain couples TRBV5-1 to TRBJ2-5; 11 bases fit TRBD1. The CDR3 covers 14 residues. The ends lost 5 bases at V and 4 bases at J; junction bases unmatched: 4. From germline, CDR1 is SGHRS and CDR2 YFSETQ. This chain's CDR3 is CASRTGTGGETQYF. The DNA for the CDR3 is TGCGCCAGCAGAACCGGGACAGGGGGAGAGACCCAGTACTTC.

This chain joins TRBV10-3 and TRBJ2-5; D is possibly TRBD1 or TRBD2 (5 bases each). Germline V gene lookup returns CDR1 ENHRY and CDR2 SYGVKD. The CDR3 is 12 amino acids. V gave up 8 bases and J gave up 1 base, with 8 bases separating them. This CDR3 is CAIGAGQETQYF. In nucleotides, the CDR3 is TGTGCCATCGGGGCGGGCCAAGAGACCCAGTACTTC.

The V gene is TRBV7-9, the J gene TRBJ2-3, with a tentative D call TRBD2 (5 bases). In germline, CDR1 is SEHNR, CDR2 FQNEAQ (reference sequence). Trimming removed 0 bases at V and 4 bases at J, with 14 bases between. This CDR3 is 16 amino acids long. Here the CDR3 reads CASSLAPGIPADTQYF. CDR3 nucleotides: TGTGCCAGCAGCTTAGCCCCCGGGATTCCCGCAGATACGCAGTATTTT.

V and J are TRBV7-6 and TRBJ2-1, with 11 bases that match TRBD2. Per germline, CDR1 SGHVS and CDR2 FNYEAQ. This CDR3 region has 14 residues. V was clipped by 6 bases and J by 3 bases; unmatched bases: 1. CDR3 amino acids: CASRGTSGYNEQFF. The DNA for the CDR3 is TGTGCCAGCAGGGGGACTAGCGGCTACAATGAGCAGTTCTTC.

This clone came up a few times. It differs at one base from a far larger clone, so likely a read error. This sample includes further DNA sequences coding for the same CDR3. The CDR3 DNA sequence: TGTGCCAGCAGTGAAGAGCTAGCGGGCGCCTACGAGCAGTACTTC. This codes for CASSEELAGAYEQYF. V usage is TRBV6-1 and J usage is TRBJ2-7, with 8 positions matching TRBD2. CDR1 is MNHNS, CDR2 SASEGT, per germline. This CDR3 spans 15 amino acids. J gave up 2 bases and V 1 base, and 4 bases lay outside the gene matches.